Listed here is a single T cell receptor (beta chain). Its cognate antigen is unknown. MiXCR, run by TCRdb on the 5' RACE reads, gives a single entry per CDR3 protein. The sample lists more than 110,000 distinct CDR3 sequences, roughly a quarter occurring once. The data derive from a study of T-cell memory formation after mild COVID-19. After removal of 4 bases from V and 6 bases from J, the junction contained 7 bases not matched to a gene. CDR3 length: 16 amino acids. Germline CDR1 SGHNT, CDR2 YYREEE (reference sequence). Findings of the study overall: Nothing confirmed that second-wave clones peaking on day 37 were specific for SARS-CoV-2.

The sample comprised PBMCs or a T cell subset sorted from them (not recorded which). This chain joins TRBV5-4 and TRBJ2-3; TRBD2 aligns across 14 bases. This sequence originates from an adult woman who had mild COVID-19 (a few samples of this study predate the infection). Cell type and time point are not known. The CDR3, as DNA: TGTGCCAGCAGCAGTGGGACTAGCGGGAGTCTGGATACGCAGTATTTT. Protein sequence: CASSSGTSGSLDTQYF.